The TCR beta chain described here comes from a study of PD-L1 blockade in urothelial cancer. Here immunoSEQ multiplex PCR was the method, and the copy in TCRdb shows in-frame clones only, minus some. Among about 52,000 clones listed, roughly 80% were seen once. There are 15 residues in the CDR3. J gave up 3 bases and V 0 bases, and 4 bases lay outside the gene matches. The germline CDR1 and CDR2 sequences are SGHRS and YFSETQ. The time point here: pretreatment peripheral blood. This specimen was PBMCs, taken around atezolizumab (anti-PD-L1) treatment. The TCR was taken from a man in his fifties or sixties with urothelial cancer. The rearrangement joins TRBV5-1 to TRBJ2-3, with TRBD1 matching over 7 bases. CDR3 sequence: CASSLDGTATDTQYF. The DNA for the CDR3 is TGCGCCAGCAGCTTGGATGGGACAGCTACAGATACGCAGTATTTT.